What follows describes a single TCR beta chain. This sample is drawn from a study of blood T cell repertoires in COVID-19. Study summary: Sites in the United States, Italy and Spain provided acute and convalescent COVID-19 samples. In each case, the material was cDNA or gDNA derived from T cells, B-cell-depleted T cells, or PBMCs.

The CDR3 consists of 15 residues. Germline V gene data show CDR1 as MNHNY and CDR2 as SVGAGI (reference sequence). Trimming removed 2 bases from V and 4 bases from J; junction bases left unmatched: 6. Clones were read by immunoSEQ multiplex PCR, and TCRdb kept only the in-frame ones, dropping some. The table records approximately 150,000 clones, roughly 87% of them present only once. This TCR was sampled from a woman aged 60 to 75 with active or convalescent COVID-19. The specimen sequenced was peripheral blood. The chain uses TRBV6-6 and TRBJ2-3; 7 bases are shared with TRBD1. CDR3 DNA sequence: TGTGCCAGCAGTTACGCCCAGGGGGTTTCAGATACGCAGTATTTT. Translation: CASSYAQGVSDTQYF.